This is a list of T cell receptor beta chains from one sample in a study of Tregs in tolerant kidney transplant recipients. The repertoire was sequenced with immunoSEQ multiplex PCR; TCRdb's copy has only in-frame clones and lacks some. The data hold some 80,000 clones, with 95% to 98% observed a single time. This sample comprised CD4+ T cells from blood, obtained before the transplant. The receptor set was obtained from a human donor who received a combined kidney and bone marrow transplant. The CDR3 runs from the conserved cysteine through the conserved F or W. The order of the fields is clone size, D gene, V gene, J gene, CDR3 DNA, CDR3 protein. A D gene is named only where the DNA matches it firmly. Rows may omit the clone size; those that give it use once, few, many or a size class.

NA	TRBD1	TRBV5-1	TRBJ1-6	TGCGCCAGCAGCAACAGACAGGGGATGGCCCATTTGGATTCACCCCTCCACTTT	CASSNRQGMAHLDSPLHF
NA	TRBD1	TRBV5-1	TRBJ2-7	TGCGCCAGCAGCCCGGGGACAGGGGGGTGGTACGAGCAGTACTTC	CASSPGTGGWYEQYF
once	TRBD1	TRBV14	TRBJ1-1	TGTGCCAGCAGCCCCCGACAGGGAGGTACTGAAGCTTTCTTT	CASSPRQGGTEAFF
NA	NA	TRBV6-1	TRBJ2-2	TGTGCCAGCAGTGAAGCGTACAGGGTTGAAAGCGGGGAGCTGTTTTTT	CASSEAYRVESGELFF
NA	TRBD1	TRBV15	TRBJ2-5	TGTGCCACCAGCAAGAACAGGGGGCAGGGGGAGACCCAGTACTTC	CATSKNRGQGETQYF
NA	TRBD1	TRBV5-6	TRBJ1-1	TGTGCCAGCAGCGTGACAGGGGACAACACTGAAGCTTTCTTT	CASSVTGDNTEAFF
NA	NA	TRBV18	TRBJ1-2	TGTGCCAGCTCACCACGGGAGGGATCTAACTATGGCTACACCTTC	CASSPREGSNYGYTF
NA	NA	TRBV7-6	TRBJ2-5	TGTGCCAGCAGCTTAAACACAGAGACCCAGTACTTC	CASSLNTETQYF
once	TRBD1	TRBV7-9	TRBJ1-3	TGTGCCAGCAGCTTAGGACAGGGGGCGGTTTTGGACACCATATATTTT	CASSLGQGAVLDTIYF
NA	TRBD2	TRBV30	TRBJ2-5	TGTGCCTGGTCCCCTCTCGGGGGGATCAAAGAGACCCAGTACTTC	CAWSPLGGIKETQYF
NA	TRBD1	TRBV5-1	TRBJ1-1	TGCGCCAGCAGCTTCCCTACAGGGGAGAACACTGAAGCTTTCTTT	CASSFPTGENTEAFF
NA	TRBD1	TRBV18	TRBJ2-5	TGTGCCAGCTCCCCAGGACAGGTTGGGGAGACCCAGTACTTC	CASSPGQVGETQYF
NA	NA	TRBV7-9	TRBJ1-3	TGTGCCAGCAGCTTAGAGGGGTTCTCTGGAAACACCATATATTTT	CASSLEGFSGNTIYF
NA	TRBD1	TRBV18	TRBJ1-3	TGTGCCAGCTCACCAACTACAGGGGTCGCTGGAAACACCATATATTTT	CASSPTTGVAGNTIYF
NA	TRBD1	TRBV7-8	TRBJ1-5	TGTGCCAGCAGCAGCAGACAGGGCCGCGCCTATAGCAATCAGCCCCAGCATTTT	CASSSRQGRAYSNQPQHF
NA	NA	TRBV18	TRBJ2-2	TGTGCCAGCTCCGGGGGTCCGAACACCGGGGAGCTGTTTTTT	CASSGGPNTGELFF
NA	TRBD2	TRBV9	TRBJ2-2	TGTGCCAGCAGCGTACGCGGCGGGGGGAACGCGAACACCGGGGAGCTGTTTTTT	CASSVRGGGNANTGELFF
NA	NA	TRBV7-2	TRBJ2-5	TGTGCCAGCAGCCCGCTAGACCAAGAGACCCAGTACTTC	CASSPLDQETQYF
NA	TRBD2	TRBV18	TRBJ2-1	TGTGCCAGCTCACCCGGACTAGCGGGAGGGCTTGAGCAGTTCTTC	CASSPGLAGGLEQFF
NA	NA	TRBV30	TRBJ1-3	TGTGCCTGTCAGGGGCCTGCTGGAAACACCATATATTTT	CACQGPAGNTIYF
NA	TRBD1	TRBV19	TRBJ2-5	TGTGCCAGTAGTATAAAGGGGACAGGGACCTTACAAGAGACCCAGTACTTC	CASSIKGTGTLQETQYF
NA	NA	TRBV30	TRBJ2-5	TGTGCCTGGAGCCTTGGCGGGGAGACCCAGTACTTC	CAWSLGGETQYF
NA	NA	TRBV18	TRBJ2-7	TGTGCCAGCTCACCTCAAGGGGCTAACTACGAGCAGTACTTC	CASSPQGANYEQYF
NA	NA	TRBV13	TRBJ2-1	TGTGCCAGCAGCTGGAACAGCGGGTCGAGCTCCTACAATGAGCAGTTCTTC	CASSWNSGSSSYNEQFF